A selection of T cell receptor beta chains follows, all from one sample in a study of cytomegalovirus exposure and HLA in healthy donors. The assay was immunoSEQ multiplex PCR, and TCRdb's table has in-frame clones only and misses some. The table shows approximately 120,000 clones, with about 80% occurring only once. Sequencing was performed on PBMCs. The receptors were gathered from a woman between 50 and 59 years old in good health and CMV-seropositive. CDR3s include the opening cysteine and the closing phenylalanine or tryptophan. Fields, in order: V gene, J gene, CDR3 protein.

TRBV30	TRBJ2-5	CAWSWQAETQYF
TRBV4-2	TRBJ1-4	CASSQGASEKLFF
TRBV6-4	TRBJ2-1	CASSASGGSNNEQFF
TRBV2	TRBJ1-1	CASSDQDSYTEAFF
TRBV6-6	TRBJ1-1	CASSRRSEAFF
TRBV27	TRBJ2-7	CASSLQAYSYEQYF
TRBV5-1	TRBJ2-2	CASSLGGRHGELFF
TRBV5-1	TRBJ2-3	CASSSQTGGRDTQYF
TRBV6-6	TRBJ2-2	CASSPGQFRAGELFF
TRBV5-6	TRBJ2-5	CASSLPGHLQETQYF
TRBV30	TRBJ1-1	CAWTQDRLNTEAFF
TRBV4-2	TRBJ1-2	CASSQATQGSYTF
TRBV6-5	TRBJ2-3	CASSYSGLATDTQYF